Following are 6 T cell receptor beta chains from one sample sequenced in a study of blood T cell repertoires in COVID-19. Produced via immunoSEQ multiplex PCR; TCRdb's table is partial and in-frame only. Here the sample spans about 230,000 clones, around 84% being singletons. Specimen: peripheral blood. All receptors come from a man aged 50 to 59 with COVID-19, enrolled during active disease.

The chain uses TRBV2 and TRBJ2-3, with 12 bases matching TRBD2. CDR3 length: 15 amino acids. Germline V gives CDR1 SNHLY, CDR2 FYNNEI. Trimming removed 3 bases from V and 3 bases from J; junction bases left unmatched: 1. This CDR3 reads CASSDLAGGTDTQYF. Here the CDR3 DNA reads TGTGCCAGCAGTGACCTAGCGGGGGGGACAGATACGCAGTATTTT.

This clone was detected once. This chain links TRBV6-6 with TRBJ2-4, with 10 bases aligning to TRBD1. This CDR3 region has 18 residues. The V gene end was trimmed by 5 bases and the J gene end by 0 bases; junction bases not matched to a gene: 10. Looked up from germline, CDR1 is MNHNY and CDR2 is SVGAGI (reference sequence). The CDR3 nucleotides are TGTGCCAGCAGTCGCGGACAGGGGGGGGTCGGAGCCAAAAACATTCAGTACTTC. Encoded protein: CASSRGQGGVGAKNIQYF.

The chain uses TRBV5-6 and TRBJ1-2; D ambiguous. The V end was cut by 5 bases, the J end by 3 bases, with 5 bases between. The CDR3 consists of 11 residues. From germline, CDR1 is SGHDT and CDR2 YYEEEE. The CDR3 spells CASRRDYGYTF. The CDR3 DNA sequence: TGTGCCAGCAGGCGGGACTATGGCTACACCTTC.

The chain is built from TRBV9 and TRBJ1-2; D unclear. The CDR3 consists of 14 residues. CDR1 is SGDLS, CDR2 YYNGEE, per germline. V lost 4 bases to trimming and J lost 2 bases, with 12 bases between them. This chain's CDR3 is CASSPQTENYGYTF. The CDR3 DNA reads TGTGCCAGCAGCCCACAGACCGAGAACTATGGCTACACCTTC. Full variable domain (rest looked up from reference TRBV9 and TRBJ1-2): DSGVTQTPKHLITATGQRVTLRCSPRSGDLSVYWYQQSLDQGLQFLIQYYNGEERAKGNILERFSAQQFPDLHSELNLSSLELGDSALYFCASSPQTENYGYTFGSGTRLTVV.

This clone was seen a single time. This chain links TRBV6-6 with TRBJ1-1, with 9 bases aligning to TRBD1. With V trimmed by 6 bases and J by 5 bases, 7 bases remained unmatched. CDR1 is MNHNY and CDR2 is SVGAGI in the germline V gene (reference sequence). There are 14 residues in the CDR3. CDR3 amino acids: CASSSDRGWTEAFF. DNA for the CDR3: TGTGCCAGCAGCAGCGACAGGGGGTGGACTGAAGCTTTCTTT.

V and J are TRBV7-9 and TRBJ1-4, with D tentatively TRBD1 (6 bases). This CDR3 contains 17 residues. Trimming left V 0 bases short and J 3 bases short, with 14 bases between. CDR1 SEHNR and CDR2 FQNEAQ come from the germline V gene (reference sequence). In DNA form, the CDR3 reads TGTGCCAGCAGCTTAGCTGGACAGTTTATTGCTAATGAAAAACTGTTTTTT. Residues: CASSLAGQFIANEKLFF.